Below, 11 T cell receptor beta chains from the same sample are listed, as sequenced in a study of blood T cells in healthy people across ages. Primed by a sample-barcoded 5' primer and a J-beta primer mix, a second PCR proceeded for about 7 to 11 cycles. TCRdb called the 5' RACE reads again in MiXCR, with one record for every CDR3 protein. The sample yields about 720,000 distinct CDR3 sequences, 22% seen once. The sequencing sample was made of blood. The receptors here all came from a man aged 70 or older in good health.

Regarding this clonotype: This may be a read error: a much more frequent sequence differs by one nucleotide. The chain carries TRBV10-3 and TRBJ2-7; D is undetermined. The CDR3 is 12 amino acids. With 8 bases removed from V and 6 bases from J, the gap between germline ends came to 14 bases. Germline V gene data show CDR1 as ENHRY and CDR2 as SYGVKD. The CDR3 DNA follows: TGTGCCATCTCTCGCGGCGGCTCCGAGCAGTACGTC. Residues: CAISRGGSEQYV.

This clonotype has a handful of counts. V and J are TRBV5-1 and TRBJ1-4; no reliable D call. Trimming took 0 bases from V and 5 from J, leaving 11 bases between them. Germline CDR1 SGHRS, CDR2 YFSETQ. This CDR3 region has 15 residues. The CDR3 sequence is CASSLGSNGNEKLFF. DNA of the CDR3: TGCGCCAGCAGCTTGGGCTCTAACGGCAATGAAAAACTGTTTTTT.

This clonotype was detected only a few times. The chain couples TRBV18 to TRBJ2-5, with a tentative D call TRBD1 (6 bases). The length of the CDR3 is 15 residues. V lost 0 bases to trimming and J lost 5 bases, with 13 bases between them. The V gene's germline CDR1 is KGHSH and CDR2 LQKENI. This CDR3 is CASSPPTGLGETQYF. In DNA, the CDR3 is TGTGCCAGCTCACCACCGACAGGATTGGGGGAGACCCAGTACTTC.

The chain is built from TRBV18 and TRBJ2-1; 7 nucleotides align to TRBD2. In germline, CDR1 is KGHSH, CDR2 LQKENI. The CDR3 length is 13 residues. Trimming at V came to 5 bases and at J to 9 bases, leaving 7 bases not matched to a gene. Written as DNA, the CDR3 is TGTGCCAGCTCAGCCTTTAGGGAGGGTGAGCAGTTCTTC. Its translation is CASSAFREGEQFF.

The gene calls are TRBV10-2 and TRBJ2-6; D is possibly TRBD1 (6 bases). Germline V gene lookup returns CDR1 WSHSY and CDR2 SAAADI. The CDR3 consists of 17 residues. Trimming pared 2 bases from V and 0 bases from J, leaving 11 bases between. CDR3 sequence reads: CASSEQGFYSGANVLTF. CDR3 nucleotide sequence: TGCGCCAGCAGTGAGCAGGGGTTCTACTCTGGGGCCAACGTCCTGACTTTC.

V and J are TRBV6-5 and TRBJ2-7, with a possible D match to TRBD2 (6 bases). V was pared by 2 bases and J by 2 bases, with 10 bases between. The CDR3 has 14 amino acids. CDR1 is MNHEY, CDR2 SVGAGI, per germline. In DNA, the CDR3 is TGTGCCAGCAGTTACCTGGAGGGTCCCTACGAGCAGTACTTC. Translating it yields CASSYLEGPYEQYF.

This clonotype was counted only a few times. The chain employs TRBV6-6 and TRBJ2-3, with 10 bases aligning to TRBD2. The trim removed 7 bases at V and 4 bases at J, leaving 11 bases unmatched. This CDR3 has 16 residues. Germline values: CDR1 MNHNY, CDR2 SVGAGI (reference sequence). The CDR3 here is CASNDPAGGDADTQYF. The DNA for the CDR3 is TGTGCCAGCAACGACCCAGCGGGGGGGGATGCAGATACGCAGTATTTT.

The V and J genes are TRBV20-1 and TRBJ2-7, with D possibly being TRBD2 (5 bases). The CDR3 has 13 amino acids. Trimming stripped 6 bases from V and 3 bases from J, with 15 bases between. CDR1 and CDR2 (germline): DFQATT, SNEGSKA (reference sequence). CDR3: CSAVPEGFYEQYF. The CDR3 coding sequence is TGCAGTGCCGTGCCAGAGGGATTCTACGAGCAGTACTTC.

The V and J genes are TRBV3-1 and TRBJ2-2; D call uncertain. Germline lookup yields CDR1 LGHDT and CDR2 YNNKEL (reference sequence). This CDR3 comprises 14 residues. Trimming stripped 6 bases from V and 4 bases from J, with 12 bases between. Written as DNA, the CDR3 is TGTGCCAGCAGAGTTATAATGGGCACCGGGGAGCTGTTTTTT. Translating it yields CASRVIMGTGELFF.

This clonotype was seen a handful of times. The chain carries TRBV20-1 and TRBJ2-3; no clear D gene. Germline V gene sequence: CDR1 DFQATT, CDR2 SNEGSKA (reference sequence). This CDR3 has 14 residues. V was clipped by 2 bases and J by 2 bases, with 11 bases between them. The DNA of the CDR3 is TGCAGTGCTAGACGGCCCGGGCTCACAGATACGCAGTATTTT. It is translated as CSARRPGLTDTQYF.

In this sample, this clonotype turned up a few times. V and J are TRBV3-1 and TRBJ1-2; D is unclear. CDR1 and CDR2 (germline): LGHDT, YNNKEL (reference sequence). The CDR3 is 13 amino acids. V was shortened by 4 bases and J by 3 bases, with 9 bases between the two germline ends. This CDR3 reads CASSPRQYYGYTF. The CDR3 DNA reads as TGTGCCAGCAGCCCTAGACAATACTATGGCTACACCTTC.